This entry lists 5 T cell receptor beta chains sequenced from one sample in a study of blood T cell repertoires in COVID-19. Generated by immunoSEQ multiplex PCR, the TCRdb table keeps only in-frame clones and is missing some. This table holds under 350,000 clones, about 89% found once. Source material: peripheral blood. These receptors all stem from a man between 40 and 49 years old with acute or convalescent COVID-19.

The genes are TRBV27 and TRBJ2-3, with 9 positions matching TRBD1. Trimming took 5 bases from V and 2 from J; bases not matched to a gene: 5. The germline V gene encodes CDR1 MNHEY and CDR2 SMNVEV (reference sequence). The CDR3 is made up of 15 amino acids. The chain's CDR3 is CASSRWDRATDTQYF. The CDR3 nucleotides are TGTGCCAGCAGTCGGTGGGACAGGGCCACAGATACGCAGTATTTT.

CDR3 DNA sequence: TGTGCCAGCAGCCAATCCCAGTTCTCCTACGAGCAGTACTTC. The encoded protein is CASSQSQFSYEQYF. This chain connects TRBV3-1 (or the pseudogene TRBV3-2) to TRBJ2-7; no definite D call. The V and J ends lost 2 bases and 0 bases respectively, with 8 bases between them. There are 14 residues in the CDR3. Germline V gives CDR1 LGHDT, CDR2 YNNKEL (reference sequence).

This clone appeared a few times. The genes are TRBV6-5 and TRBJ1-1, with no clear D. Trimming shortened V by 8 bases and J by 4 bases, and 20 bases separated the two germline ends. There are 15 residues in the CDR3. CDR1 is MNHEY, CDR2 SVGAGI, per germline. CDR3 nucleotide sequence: TGTGCCAGCCCCCCAATGGGAGAATGGGGCACTGAAGCTTTCTTT. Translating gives CASPPMGEWGTEAFF.

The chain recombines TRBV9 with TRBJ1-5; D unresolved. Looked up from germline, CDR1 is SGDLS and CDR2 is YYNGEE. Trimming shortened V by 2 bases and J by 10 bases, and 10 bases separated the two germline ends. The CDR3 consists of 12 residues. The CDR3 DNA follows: TGTGCCAGCAGCGTGGGCGACGGCCCCCAGCATTTT. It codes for CASSVGDGPQHF. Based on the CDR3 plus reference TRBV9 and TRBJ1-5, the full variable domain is DSGVTQTPKHLITATGQRVTLRCSPRSGDLSVYWYQQSLDQGLQFLIQYYNGEERAKGNILERFSAQQFPDLHSELNLSSLELGDSALYFCASSVGDGPQHFGDGTRLSIL.

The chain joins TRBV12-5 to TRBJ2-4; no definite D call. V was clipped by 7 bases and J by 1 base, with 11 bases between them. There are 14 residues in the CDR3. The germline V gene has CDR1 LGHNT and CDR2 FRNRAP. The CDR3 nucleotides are TGTGCTAGTGAGAATCCCGGGGCCAAAAACATTCAGTACTTC. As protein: CASENPGAKNIQYF.